These 20 T cell receptor beta chains came from one sample sequenced in a study of Ad26.COV2.S vaccination and SARS-CoV-2 variants. The assay was immunoSEQ multiplex PCR, and TCRdb's table has in-frame clones only and misses some. The data show 400,000 or so clones, approximately 91% seen once. Specified treatment: around 19 received Ad26.COV2.S at low or high dose, single or two shots; 5 received placebo; per-sample allocation not given. It was on day 63 after the first vaccine or placebo injection that samples were taken. The sample consisted of peripheral blood, taken in a trial of Ad26.COV2.S vaccine versus placebo. These receptors were taken from a person between 18 and 65 years old who received the Ad26.COV2.S COVID-19 vaccine or a placebo.

The table lists this clone with a count of one. The V gene is TRBV5-4, the J gene TRBJ2-7; D remains unclear. V was cut by 1 base and J by 6 bases, with 14 bases left in between. CDR3 length equals 14 residues. Germline CDR1 is SGHNT and CDR2 is YYREEE (reference sequence). In DNA form, the CDR3 reads TGTGCCAGCAGCTTGAAGGGCAATAACTTCGAGCAGTACTTC. Translation gives CASSLKGNNFEQYF.

The J gene is TRBJ2-5, the V gene TRBV19; D may correspond to TRBD1 or TRBD2 (5 bases each). V was clipped by 8 bases and J by 5 bases, with 24 bases between them. Germline CDR1 reads LNHDA; CDR2 reads SQIVND (reference sequence). The CDR3 has 16 residues. The DNA for the CDR3 is TGTGCCAGTTACTCAATCGCGAAGAGGGGCCCGGAGACCCAGTACTTC. It encodes CASYSIAKRGPETQYF.

CDR3 amino acids: CASTDDADTYNEQFF. The CDR3 bases are TGTGCCAGTACAGATGACGCGGACACTTACAATGAGCAGTTCTTC. The genes are TRBV19 and TRBJ2-1, with a weak D call TRBD1 (5 bases). With 7 bases removed from V and 4 bases from J, the gap between germline ends came to 17 bases. This CDR3 has 15 amino acids. Looked up from germline, CDR1 is LNHDA and CDR2 is SQIVND (reference sequence).

The J gene is TRBJ2-1, the V gene TRBV14, with D hard to call. Trimming stripped 1 base from V and 9 bases from J, with 7 bases between. The CDR3 contains 12 residues. Germline CDR1 reads SGHDN; CDR2 reads FVKESK. The CDR3 nucleotides are TGTGCCAGCAGCCAAGGTCTGCTTGAGCAGTTCTTC. Translated: CASSQGLLEQFF. The variable domain in full, with the rest retrieved from reference TRBV14 and TRBJ2-1, is EAGVTQFPSHSVIEKGQTVTLRCDPISGHDNLYWYRRVMGKEIKFLLHFVKESKQDESGMPNNRFLAERTGGTYSTLKVQPAELEDSGVYFCASSQGLLEQFFGPGTRLTVL.

The chain couples TRBV9 to TRBJ1-3; D is uncertain. Trimming shortened V by 4 bases and J by 2 bases, and 16 bases separated the two germline ends. Germline-derived CDR1 and CDR2 are SGDLS and YYNGEE. This CDR3 is 16 amino acids long. CDR3 sequence: CASSPRVGYAGNTIYF. CDR3 DNA sequence: TGTGCCAGCAGCCCCCGGGTGGGCTATGCTGGAAACACCATATATTTT.

The chain has TRBV2 and TRBJ1-2, with 9 bases matching TRBD1. The germline CDR1 and CDR2 sequences are SNHLY and FYNNEI. With V trimmed by 6 bases and J by 4 bases, 15 bases remained unmatched. The length of the CDR3 is 17 residues. The CDR3 bases are TGTGCCAGCAGCTACATAGGACAGGGGACGGGGGGCTATGGCTACACCTTC. Translated, it gives CASSYIGQGTGGYGYTF.

The J gene is TRBJ2-3, the V gene TRBV27; weak D call: TRBD2 (5 bases). Between the trimmed V and J ends, which lost 5 bases and 10 bases, there was a span of 10 bases. The germline V gene has CDR1 MNHEY and CDR2 SMNVEV (reference sequence). This CDR3 comprises 11 residues. CDR3 bases: TGTGCCAGCAGTCCGGGGTTTGCGCAGTATTTT. It yields the protein CASSPGFAQYF.

The chain combines TRBV2 with TRBJ2-5, with 10 bases aligning to TRBD2. CDR3 length equals 13 residues. Germline assignment: CDR1 SNHLY and CDR2 FYNNEI. The V gene end was trimmed by 6 bases and the J gene end by 3 bases; junction bases not matched to a gene: 1. The CDR3 here is CASSGLAEETQYF. The CDR3 coding sequence is TGTGCCAGCAGCGGACTAGCGGAAGAGACCCAGTACTTC.

This clone was found once. The chain links TRBV19 to TRBJ2-7; TRBD1 matches at 9 bases. The V gene end was trimmed by 3 bases and the J gene end by 6 bases; junction bases not matched to a gene: 6. The V gene's germline CDR1 is LNHDA and CDR2 SQIVND (reference sequence). The CDR3 covers 14 residues. CDR3 DNA: TGTGCCAGTAGTATCGGGACAGGGTTTCGCGAGCAGTACTTC. The encoded protein is CASSIGTGFREQYF.

The chain carries TRBV7-6 and TRBJ1-1, with a weak D call TRBD1 (5 bases). Trimming stripped 2 bases from V and 9 bases from J, with 22 bases between. This CDR3 region has 16 residues. Germline V gene sequence: CDR1 SGHVS, CDR2 FNYEAQ. The CDR3 protein is CASSLSPRGNNFKAFF. As DNA, the CDR3 is TGTGCCAGCAGCTTAAGCCCCCGGGGCAACAATTTTAAAGCTTTCTTT.

This clone was counted once. The chain combines TRBV7-2 with TRBJ1-1; 7 bases match TRBD1. The CDR3 loop spans 15 amino acids. J was trimmed by 6 bases and V by 2 bases; bases with no gene match: 9. Germline V gives CDR1 SGHTA, CDR2 FQGNSA. CDR3 DNA: TGTGCCAGCAGCTTAACCGGCGATCAGGGGGCTGAAGCTTTCTTT. This translates into CASSLTGDQGAEAFF.

As regards this clone: A clone one base away is much larger, so this may be a read error. This same CDR3 is encoded by further DNA sequences in the sample. V and J are TRBV7-8 and TRBJ1-1; no clear D gene. CDR3 size: 13 residues. Trimming stripped 1 base from V and 1 base from J, with 4 bases between. CDR1 SGHVS and CDR2 FQNEAQ come from the germline V gene. Here the CDR3 DNA reads TGTGCCAGCAGCTTAGACAGGAACACTGAAGCTTTCTTT. Translating it yields CASSLDRNTEAFF.

The chain joins TRBV5-6 to TRBJ2-5, with D uncertain. The length of the CDR3 is 14 residues. V was trimmed by 2 bases and J by 1 base, leaving 9 bases between them. Germline assignment: CDR1 SGHDT and CDR2 YYEEEE. The CDR3 DNA sequence: TGTGCCAGCAGCTTCCTGGGCAGCCAAGAGACCCAGTACTTC. Protein: CASSFLGSQETQYF.

V gene TRBV5-1 combines with J gene TRBJ2-5; D possibly corresponds to TRBD1 (6 bases). This CDR3 has 14 amino acids. V lost 2 bases to trimming and J lost 4 bases, with 12 bases between them. Germline CDR1 SGHRS, CDR2 YFSETQ. The CDR3 DNA reads as TGCGCCAGCAGCTTCCAGGGGCCGGGAGAGACCCAGTACTTC. This codes for CASSFQGPGETQYF. The variable domain in full, with the rest retrieved from reference TRBV5-1 and TRBJ2-5, is KAGVTQTPRYLIKTRGQQVTLSCSPISGHRSVSWYQQTPGQGLQFLFEYFSETQRNKGNFPGRFSGRQFSNSRSEMNVSTLELGDSALYLCASSFQGPGETQYFGPGTRLLVL.

This chain uses TRBV7-2 with TRBJ2-7; D unclear. This CDR3 has 13 amino acids. Trimming shortened V by 4 bases and J by 4 bases, and 11 bases separated the two germline ends. CDR1 is SGHTA, CDR2 FQGNSA, per germline. The CDR3 sequence is CASSSRRRYEQYF. The CDR3 DNA reads TGTGCCAGCAGCTCCCGACGCAGGTACGAGCAGTACTTC.

The genes are TRBV13 and TRBJ2-5; a weak D match, TRBD2 (5 bases). The CDR3 runs to 15 residues. The germline V gene has CDR1 PRHDT and CDR2 FYEKMQ (reference sequence). V lost 5 bases to trimming and J lost 2 bases, with 15 bases between them. CDR3 residues: CASSHLARGQETQYF. Written as DNA, the CDR3 is TGTGCCAGCAGCCATCTTGCTCGCGGGCAAGAGACCCAGTACTTC. Supplemented by reference TRBV13 and TRBJ2-5, the full variable domain reads AAGVIQSPRHLIKEKRETATLKCYPIPRHDTVYWYQQGPGQDPQFLISFYEKMQSDKGSIPDRFSAQQFSDYHSELNMSSLELGDSALYFCASSHLARGQETQYFGPGTRLLVL.

The rearrangement uses TRBV10-1 and TRBJ2-7, with 7 bases lining up with TRBD1. Germline values: CDR1 WNHNN, CDR2 SYGVQD (reference sequence). V gave up 0 bases and J gave up 5 bases; unmatched junction bases: 7. The CDR3 has 15 residues. For the CDR3, the DNA is TGCGCCAGCAGTGAGTCGCAGGGGGATAGTCACGAGCAGTACTTC. It encodes CASSESQGDSHEQYF.

The chain combines TRBV3-1 (or the pseudogene TRBV3-2) with TRBJ1-3; no definite D call. The length of the CDR3 is 18 residues. Trimming removed 0 bases at V and 4 bases at J, with 19 bases between. The germline V gene encodes CDR1 LGHDT and CDR2 YNNKEL (reference sequence). The CDR3 nucleotides are TGTGCCAGCAGCCAAGATCACTATGATCGGGAAATAGGAAACACCATATATTTT. Translation: CASSQDHYDREIGNTIYF.

The chain joins TRBV4-2 to TRBJ2-3, with 10 positions matching TRBD1. CDR1 and CDR2 from the germline V gene are LGHNA and YNFKEQ. V gave up 0 bases and J gave up 2 bases; unmatched junction bases: 5. The CDR3 sequence is 17 residues long. CDR3 loop: CASSQDRDRGITDTQYF. DNA of the CDR3: TGTGCCAGCAGCCAAGACCGGGACAGGGGAATCACAGATACGCAGTATTTT.

This clone was picked up one time. The genes are TRBV11-2 and TRBJ1-3; possible D gene TRBD1, 6 bases. The CDR3 sequence is 14 residues long. In germline, CDR1 is SGHAT, CDR2 FQNNGV. V lost 2 bases to trimming and J lost 3 bases, with 8 bases between them. In DNA, the CDR3 is TGTGCCAGCAGCTTATTGACAGGTGGAAACACCATATATTTT. Its protein product is CASSLLTGGNTIYF. The full variable domain, completed using reference TRBV11-2 and TRBJ1-3, is EAGVAQSPRYKIIEKRQSVAFWCNPISGHATLYWYQQILGQGPKLLIQFQNNGVVDDSQLPKDRFSAERLKGVDSTLKIQPAKLEDSAVYLCASSLLTGGNTIYFGEGSWLTVV.